A single sample is the source of the 4 T cell receptor beta chains below, sequenced in a study of blood T cells in healthy people across ages. The second PCR ran 7 to 11 cycles with a sample-barcoded 5' primer and J-beta primers. MiXCR was run by TCRdb on the 5' RACE reads, yielding one entry per CDR3 protein. Of 650,000 to 1,000,000 distinct CDR3 sequences listed, roughly 35% are singletons. Source material: blood. The source is a man between 18 and 29 years old in good health.

This clonotype was seen only a few times. The V and J genes are TRBV4-3 and TRBJ2-2; D is undetermined. Germline V CDR1 and CDR2: LGHNA, YSLEER. The ends were cut back, 4 bases at V and 4 bases at J, with 16 bases in the middle. CDR3 size: 16 residues. The CDR3, as DNA: TGCGCCAGCAGCCGGCTGGGCGCCCTAGGCACCGGGGAGCTGTTTTTT. Its protein is CASSRLGALGTGELFF.

The chain combines TRBV3-1 with TRBJ2-4, with 12 bases that match TRBD2. V shed 3 bases and J 7 bases; nucleotides not matched to a gene: 1. This CDR3 has 14 amino acids. Germline-derived CDR1 and CDR2 are LGHDT and YNNKEL (reference sequence). The CDR3 DNA follows: TGTGCCAGCAGCCACCTAGCGGGGGGGAACATTCAGTACTTC. Protein: CASSHLAGGNIQYF.

The rearrangement uses TRBV20-1 and TRBJ1-6; 10 bases fit TRBD1. The ends lost 4 bases at V and 5 bases at J; junction bases unmatched: 8. The CDR3 has 16 amino acids. Germline V gene sequence: CDR1 DFQATT, CDR2 SNEGSKA (reference sequence). For the CDR3, the DNA is TGCAGTGCTACCCAATTCGGACAGGGGGATAATTCACCCCTCCACTTT. Encoded protein: CSATQFGQGDNSPLHF.

The gene calls are TRBV27 and TRBJ2-5, with a weak D call TRBD1 (6 bases). Germline CDR1 is MNHEY and CDR2 is SMNVEV (reference sequence). CDR3 size: 14 residues. Trimming cost V 8 bases and J 2 bases, with 15 bases left between them. Here the CDR3 reads CASAFRGPQETQYF. The CDR3, as DNA: TGTGCCAGCGCGTTCAGGGGTCCACAAGAGACCCAGTACTTC.